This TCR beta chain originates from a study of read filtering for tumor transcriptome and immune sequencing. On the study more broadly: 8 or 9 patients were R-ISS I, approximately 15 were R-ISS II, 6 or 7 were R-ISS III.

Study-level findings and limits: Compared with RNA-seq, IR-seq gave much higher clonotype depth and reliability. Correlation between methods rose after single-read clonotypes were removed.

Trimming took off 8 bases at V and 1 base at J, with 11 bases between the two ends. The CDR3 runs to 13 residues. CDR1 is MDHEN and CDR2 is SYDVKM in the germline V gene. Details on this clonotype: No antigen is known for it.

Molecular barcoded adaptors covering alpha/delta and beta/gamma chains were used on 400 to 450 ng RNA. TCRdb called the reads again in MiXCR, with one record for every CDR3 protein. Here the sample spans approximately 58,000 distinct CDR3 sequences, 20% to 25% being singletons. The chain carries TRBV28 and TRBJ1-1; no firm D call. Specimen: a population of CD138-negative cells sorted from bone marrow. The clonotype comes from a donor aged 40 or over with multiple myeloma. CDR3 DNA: TGTGCCAGCTCTCGGGTTGGGAACACTGAAGCTTTCTTT. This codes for CASSRVGNTEAFF.